The subject of this entry is one TCR beta chain. What it recognizes is unknown. The table came from immunoSEQ multiplex PCR; TCRdb's copy has only in-frame clones and leaves some out. The sample has about 73,000 clones, around 89% seen once. Collection of blood occurred at baseline, at cycle 4 day 1, and at cycle 7 day 1. These data are taken from a study of OX40 agonist ivuxolimab in advanced cancers. Across the study: Eligibility rules accepted prior anti-PD-1, anti-PD-L1 or anti-CTLA-4 therapy, and over 30% had some. Overall study findings and caveats: In CD8+ T cells, expanded clones were on average more numerous than in CD4+. At doses 0.1 to 3.0 mg/kg, CD4+ and CD8+ clones expanded.

CDR3 length: 13 residues. The germline V gene encodes CDR1 SGHNT and CDR2 YYREEE (reference sequence). J lost 6 bases, V lost 7 bases, and 8 bases had no gene match. Material: CD4+ or CD8+ T cells sorted from blood, obtained in a trial of the OX40 agonist ivuxolimab. The receptor's source is an adult with an advanced solid tumor such as melanoma, head and neck, liver or kidney cancer. V is TRBV5-4 and J is TRBJ1-2; 8 bases are shared with TRBD1. This CDR3 is CASADRAVHGYTF. CDR3 DNA: TGTGCCAGCGCGGACAGGGCGGTGCATGGCTACACCTTC.